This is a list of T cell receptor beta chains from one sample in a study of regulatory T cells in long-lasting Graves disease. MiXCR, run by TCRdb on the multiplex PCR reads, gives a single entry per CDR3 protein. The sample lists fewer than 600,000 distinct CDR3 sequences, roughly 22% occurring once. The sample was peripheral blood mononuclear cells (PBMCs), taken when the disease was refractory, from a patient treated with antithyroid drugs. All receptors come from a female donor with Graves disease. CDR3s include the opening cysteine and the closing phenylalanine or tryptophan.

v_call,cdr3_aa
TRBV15,CATSRMLTIITDTQYF
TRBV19,CASRPPQGNTEAFF
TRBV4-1,CASSQDNGEPTYEQYF
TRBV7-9,CASSFGLENGELFF
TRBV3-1,CASSLDGGVEQYF
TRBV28,CASSMAGRAVETQYF
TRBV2,CASSVPGTPRNSPLHF
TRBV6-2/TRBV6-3,CASSIGRGGTTEAFF
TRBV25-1,CASGGRGNEELFF
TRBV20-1,CSASGNVGTQYF
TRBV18,CASSSGRSGANVLTF
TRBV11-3,CASRVASGEQYF
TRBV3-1,CASSREGGDLFF
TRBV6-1,CASRIPKEGATRETQYF
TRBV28,CASSFEGAYGYTF
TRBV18,CASSPVDRPMNTEAFF
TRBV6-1,CASMPWTGELFF
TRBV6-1,CASSEVPGARTEAFF
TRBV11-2,CASSLDSGLAGETQYF
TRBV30,CAWSVLGVLTF
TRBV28,CASRGQLEAFF
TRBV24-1,CATSDSVTGNEQFF